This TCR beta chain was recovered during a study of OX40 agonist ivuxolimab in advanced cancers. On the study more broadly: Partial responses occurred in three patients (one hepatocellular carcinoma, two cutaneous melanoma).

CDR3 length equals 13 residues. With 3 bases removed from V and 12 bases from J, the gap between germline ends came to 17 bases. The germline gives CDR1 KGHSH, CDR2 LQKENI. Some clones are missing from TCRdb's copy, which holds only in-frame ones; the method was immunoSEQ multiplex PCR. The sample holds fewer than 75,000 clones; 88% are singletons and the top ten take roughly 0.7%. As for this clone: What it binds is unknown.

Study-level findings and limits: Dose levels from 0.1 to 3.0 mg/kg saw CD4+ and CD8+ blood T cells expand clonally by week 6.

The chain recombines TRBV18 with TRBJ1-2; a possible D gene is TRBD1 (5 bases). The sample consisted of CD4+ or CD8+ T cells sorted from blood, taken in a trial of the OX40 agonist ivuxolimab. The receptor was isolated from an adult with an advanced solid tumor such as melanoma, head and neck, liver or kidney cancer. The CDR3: CASSPGDSAKNTF. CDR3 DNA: TGTGCCAGCTCACCGGGGGACTCGGCCAAAAACACCTTC.